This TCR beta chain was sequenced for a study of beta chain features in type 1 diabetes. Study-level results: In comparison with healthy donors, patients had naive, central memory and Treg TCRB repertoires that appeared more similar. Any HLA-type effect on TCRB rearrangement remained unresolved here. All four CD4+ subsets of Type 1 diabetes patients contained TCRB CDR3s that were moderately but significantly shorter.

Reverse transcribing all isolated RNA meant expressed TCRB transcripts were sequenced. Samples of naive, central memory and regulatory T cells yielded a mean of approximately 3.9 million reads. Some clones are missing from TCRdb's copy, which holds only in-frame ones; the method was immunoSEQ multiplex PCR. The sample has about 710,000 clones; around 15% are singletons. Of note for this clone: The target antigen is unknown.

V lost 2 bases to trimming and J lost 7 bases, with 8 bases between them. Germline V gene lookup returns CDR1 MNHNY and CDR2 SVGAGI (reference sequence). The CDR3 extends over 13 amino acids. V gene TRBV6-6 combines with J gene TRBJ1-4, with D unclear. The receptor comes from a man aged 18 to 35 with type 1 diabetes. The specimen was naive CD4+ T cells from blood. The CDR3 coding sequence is TGTGCCAGCAGTTACCGGGCAGCTGAAAAACTGTTTTTT. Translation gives CASSYRAAEKLFF.